The 10 T cell receptor beta chains given below trace back to one sample, sequenced in a study of identical twins. One entry per CDR3 protein results from TCRdb running MiXCR on the 5' RACE reads. Counted here are about 890,000 distinct CDR3 sequences, roughly an eighth occurring once; the ten biggest clones make up around 1.5%. The same sample was also studied in work on yellow fever vaccine responses in identical twins.

Source material: PBMCs. The receptors were gathered from a woman younger than 30 in good health.

This clonotype occurred many times. The V call is TRBV12-3 or TRBV12-4, the J call TRBJ1-1; D ambiguous. The germline V and J ends were trimmed by 1 base and 0 bases, with 12 bases remaining between them. This CDR3 is 16 amino acids long. CDR3 protein: CASSLGHGRMNTEAFF. CDR3 coding DNA: TGTGCCAGCAGTTTAGGTCATGGGCGCATGAACACTGAAGCTTTCTTT.

The V and J genes are TRBV10-3 and TRBJ2-1; the match to TRBD2 covers 8 bases. This CDR3 spans 15 amino acids. Germline V gene data show CDR1 as ENHRY and CDR2 as SYGVKD. After removal of 3 bases from V and 8 bases from J, the junction contained 9 bases not matched to a gene. The CDR3 loop is CAISEAGTSIHEQFF. CDR3 bases: TGTGCCATCAGTGAAGCGGGGACTAGTATCCATGAGCAGTTCTTC.

In this sample, this clonotype turned up a few times. V usage is TRBV5-1 and J usage is TRBJ2-7, with D perhaps assigned TRBD1 or TRBD2 (5 bases each). Trimming took off 0 bases at V and 0 bases at J, with 10 bases between the two ends. There are 15 residues in the CDR3. CDR1 and CDR2 (germline): SGHRS, YFSETQ. The CDR3 DNA is TGCGCCAGCAGCTTGGTCCAGGGACCCTCCTACGAGCAGTACTTC. It is translated as CASSLVQGPSYEQYF.

V is TRBV5-6 and J is TRBJ2-7; TRBD2 is a possible D gene (6 bases). Looked up from germline, CDR1 is SGHDT and CDR2 is YYEEEE. Trimming pared 4 bases from V and 1 base from J, leaving 24 bases between. The CDR3 spans 18 residues. In nucleotides, the CDR3 is TGTGCCAGCAGCCCCCCCCAGATAGCCGGGACTCGATCCTACGAGCAGTACTTC. Protein product: CASSPPQIAGTRSYEQYF.

This clonotype was seen a few times. V gene TRBV7-6 combines with J gene TRBJ2-3, with 10 bases fitting TRBD2. There are 18 residues in the CDR3. CDR1 and CDR2 from the germline V gene are SGHVS and FNYEAQ. V gave up 1 base and J gave up 3 bases; unmatched junction bases: 10. The CDR3 protein is CASSLVLKRGGLTDTQYF. The CDR3 DNA reads TGTGCCAGCAGCTTAGTCTTAAAGCGGGGGGGCTTGACAGATACGCAGTATTTT.

The gene calls are TRBV10-3 and TRBJ2-7; tentatively, D is TRBD2 (5 bases). The V end lost 7 bases, the J end lost 7 bases, and 17 bases lay between the germline ends. The CDR3 totals 13 residues. CDR1 and CDR2 from the germline V gene are ENHRY and SYGVKD. CDR3 in DNA: TGTGCCATCACTACGATAGAACGAGGGGAGCAGTACTTC. Translated, it gives CAITTIERGEQYF.

The V call is TRBV6-5, the J call TRBJ1-4; D gene ambiguous. V lost 3 bases and J 8 bases, leaving 10 bases between the germline ends. CDR1 is MNHEY and CDR2 is SVGAGI in the germline V gene. The CDR3 runs 13 residues. The CDR3 coding sequence is TGTGCCAGCAGTTATGGGGTCGGCGAAAAACTGTTTTTT. Translated: CASSYGVGEKLFF.

The DNA of the CDR3 is TGTGCCAGCAGCCTTGGGCCGGGCGGGTCGGGCACTGAAGCTTTCTTT. As protein: CASSLGPGGSGTEAFF. The V and J genes are TRBV6-1 and TRBJ1-1; D is uncertain. The CDR3 is 16 residues long. Deletions cut 6 bases from V and 4 bases from J, with 21 bases between. Germline V gene data show CDR1 as MNHNS and CDR2 as SASEGT.

A few counts support this clonotype. The chain links TRBV3-1 to TRBJ2-7; no clear D. Trimming removed 1 base from V and 1 base from J, with 8 bases in between. The CDR3 contains 14 residues. CDR1 is LGHDT and CDR2 is YNNKEL in the germline V gene (reference sequence). The CDR3 spells CASSQGWQSYEQYF. CDR3 nucleotides: TGTGCCAGCAGCCAAGGATGGCAGTCCTACGAGCAGTACTTC.

This chain links TRBV6-5 with TRBJ2-3, with D possibly being TRBD1 (5 bases). Germline V gives CDR1 MNHEY, CDR2 SVGAGI. Trimming removed 0 bases at V and 3 bases at J, with 16 bases between. The CDR3 extends over 17 amino acids. The CDR3 sequence: CASSYSIDRDRTDTQYF. The CDR3 nucleotides read TGTGCCAGCAGTTACTCGATCGATAGAGACAGAACAGATACGCAGTATTTT.